One and the same sample provided the 18 T cell receptor beta chains below, sequenced in a study of cytomegalovirus exposure and HLA in healthy donors (dated by TCRdb to about 2017). To prepare the library, the immunoSEQ multiplex PCR assay was applied. The multiplex PCR relied on a mix of 60 forward primers for TCR Vbeta segments and 13 reverse primers for TCR Jbeta segments. This immuneACCESS table, as held by TCRdb, lists in-frame sequences with V and J called but not all clones. Of the missing ones, under half trace to an unresolved V gene in checked studies; the others have no known cause. Here the sample has around 160,000 clones; roughly 73% occur a single time. The leading ten clones occupy 7.7% of the sample. Source material: PBMCs. Receptors originate from a middle-aged woman in good health and CMV-seropositive.

This clone has just one count. V is TRBV7-3 and J is TRBJ2-1; D perhaps matches TRBD2 (6 bases). Trimming shortened V by 2 bases and J by 5 bases, and 16 bases separated the two germline ends. CDR1 and CDR2 (germline): SGHTA, FQGTGA. The CDR3 runs 16 residues. CDR3 amino acids: CASSLGGGGPNNEQFF. CDR3 DNA sequence: TGTGCCAGCAGCTTAGGGGGAGGAGGGCCTAACAATGAGCAGTTCTTC.

The J gene is TRBJ2-5, the V gene TRBV6-5; 12 bases match TRBD2. CDR3 size: 15 residues. Germline trimming cut 6 bases from V and 1 base from J; bases unmatched to any gene: 3. Germline lookup yields CDR1 MNHEY and CDR2 SVGAGI. DNA of the CDR3: TGTGCCAGCAGGCGGACTAGCGGGGTCCAAGAGACCCAGTACTTC. Translated, it gives CASRRTSGVQETQYF.

This chain joins TRBV27 and TRBJ1-5, with 8 bases identical to TRBD1. The CDR3 extends over 20 amino acids. Germline V CDR1 and CDR2: MNHEY, SMNVEV (reference sequence). Trimming removed 0 bases from V and 3 bases from J; junction bases left unmatched: 16. In DNA, the CDR3 is TGTGCCAGCAGTTTATCGGGGATCCTCGGCAGGGGGCTGTTCAATCAGCCCCAGCATTTT. This translates into CASSLSGILGRGLFNQPQHF.

This clone was counted between two and nine times. The chain recombines TRBV27 with TRBJ2-7; D is perhaps TRBD2 (6 bases). The V end lost 0 bases, the J end lost 0 bases, and 15 bases lay between the germline ends. The CDR3 sequence is 17 residues long. CDR1 and CDR2 from the germline V gene are MNHEY and SMNVEV (reference sequence). CDR3 amino acids: CASSLSIPAGSSYEQYF. CDR3 coding DNA: TGTGCCAGCAGTTTATCGATTCCTGCGGGGAGCTCCTACGAGCAGTACTTC.

The rearrangement joins TRBV15 to TRBJ2-7; D gene unclear. The germline CDR1 and CDR2 sequences are LNHNV and YYDKDF (reference sequence). The CDR3 contains 13 residues. The V end lost 0 bases, the J end lost 3 bases, and 6 bases lay between the germline ends. The CDR3 DNA sequence: TGTGCCACCAGCAGAGATGTCCTCTACGAGCAGTACTTC. Protein sequence: CATSRDVLYEQYF.

This clone was seen a few times. The chain has TRBV28 and TRBJ2-5, with TRBD1 matching 10 bases. CDR1 and CDR2 (germline): MDHEN, SYDVKM. V trimming: 7 bases; J trimming: 3 bases; junction bases outside the gene matches: 8. The CDR3 is 15 amino acids. The chain's CDR3 is CASNLPGTGEETQYF. CDR3 DNA: TGTGCCAGCAACCTACCTGGGACAGGGGAAGAGACCCAGTACTTC.

The chain links TRBV6-6 to TRBJ1-2, with 7 bases lining up with TRBD1. V was pared by 6 bases and J by 5 bases, with 3 bases of the junction left unmatched. CDR3 length: 12 amino acids. Germline loops: CDR1 MNHNY, CDR2 SVGAGI (reference sequence). In nucleotides, the CDR3 is TGTGCCAGCAGCATGACAGGGTATGGCTACACCTTC. Translated: CASSMTGYGYTF.

The chain is built from TRBV29-1 and TRBJ1-1; TRBD1 matches at 9 bases. V lost 5 bases to trimming and J lost 6 bases; unmatched junction nucleotides: 13. Per germline, CDR1 SQVTM and CDR2 ANQGSEA. The CDR3 is made up of 15 amino acids. CDR3 sequence (DNA): TGCAGCGTTTTGGGACAGGGCTCGGTGGGCGCTGAAGCTTTCTTT. Its protein is CSVLGQGSVGAEAFF.

The chain couples TRBV28 to TRBJ2-1, with TRBD2 identical over 7 bases. This CDR3 comprises 15 residues. In germline, CDR1 is MDHEN, CDR2 SYDVKM. Germline trimming cut 6 bases from V and 9 bases from J; bases unmatched to any gene: 14. The CDR3 DNA sequence: TGTGCCAGCAGCCCCCCGGGACTACCGCATTCTGAGCAGTTCTTC. Residues: CASSPPGLPHSEQFF.

V and J are TRBV29-1 and TRBJ2-5, with 7 nucleotides matching TRBD2. CDR3 length: 13 amino acids. Germline CDR1 and CDR2: SQVTM and ANQGSEA. V shed 3 bases, J shed 4 bases, and the junction held 5 bases outside the gene matches. The CDR3 DNA reads TGCAGCGTTGACCCGGGGAGGGGAGAGACCCAGTACTTC. This translates into CSVDPGRGETQYF.

The V call is TRBV7-2, the J call TRBJ2-7; the match to TRBD1 covers 9 bases. The CDR3 loop spans 15 amino acids. Germline V gene sequence: CDR1 SGHTA, CDR2 FQGNSA. The J segment lost 5 bases and the V segment lost 4 bases, leaving 9 bases of the junction unmatched. CDR3 residues: CASSSWPGQGDEQYF. The CDR3 DNA is TGTGCCAGCAGCTCATGGCCGGGACAGGGAGACGAGCAGTACTTC.

The chain joins TRBV18 to TRBJ1-5; no clear D. This CDR3 is 13 amino acids long. V lost 4 bases to trimming and J lost 6 bases, with 10 bases between them. Germline CDR1 is KGHSH and CDR2 is LQKENI. CDR3 amino acids: CASSRARGQPQHF. Written as DNA, the CDR3 is TGTGCCAGCTCACGGGCTCGGGGTCAGCCCCAGCATTTT.

This rearrangement joins TRBV7-6 to TRBJ2-7, with a tentative D call TRBD1 (6 bases). V was clipped by 4 bases and J by 5 bases, with 12 bases between them. Germline CDR1 is SGHVS and CDR2 is FNYEAQ. CDR3 size: 13 residues. The CDR3 protein is CASSYRTGHEQYF. CDR3 coding DNA: TGTGCCAGCAGCTACCGAACAGGGCACGAGCAGTACTTC.

V is TRBV29-1 and J is TRBJ1-2; D is ambiguous. With 3 bases removed from V and 2 bases from J, the gap between germline ends came to 7 bases. The CDR3 has 12 amino acids. The germline gives CDR1 SQVTM, CDR2 ANQGSEA. CDR3 nucleotides: TGCAGCGTTGAGAGGGAGAACTATGGCTACACCTTC. This gives the protein CSVERENYGYTF.

CDR3 DNA sequence: TGTGCCAGCAGCTTAGTAGTGTTCGTGAACACCGGGGAGCTGTTTTTT. The encoded protein is CASSLVVFVNTGELFF. V gene TRBV7-8 combines with J gene TRBJ2-2; D is unclear. The V gene lost 1 base and the J gene lost 1 base, with 10 bases spanning the gap. Germline assignment: CDR1 SGHVS and CDR2 FQNEAQ. The CDR3 length is 16 residues. Full variable domain (outside the CDR3, taken from reference TRBV7-8 and TRBJ2-2): GAGVSQSPRYKVAKRGQDVALRCDPISGHVSLFWYQQALGQGPEFLTYFQNEAQLDKSGLPSDRFFAERPEGSVSTLKIQRTQQEDSAVYLCASSLVVFVNTGELFFGEGSRLTVL.

This sequence joins TRBV21-1 and TRBJ2-7; TRBD1 was called by the table and not checked on the DNA. TRBV21-1 is an annotated pseudogene. CDR3 size: 11 residues. CDR3 loop: CAFLQAYEQYF. The CDR3 DNA follows: TGTGCCTTCCTACAGGCCTACGAGCAGTACTTC.

Regarding this clone: Other DNA sequences in the same sample also yield this CDR3. The rearrangement joins TRBV7-2 to TRBJ2-3; possible D gene TRBD2, 6 bases. Germline V gives CDR1 SGHTA, CDR2 FQGNSA. This CDR3 comprises 13 residues. V was clipped by 1 base and J by 6 bases, with 8 bases between them. The CDR3 coding sequence is TGTGCCAGCAGCTTAGTTCTAGCGGATACGCAGTATTTT. This sequence encodes CASSLVLADTQYF.

This clone was found a few times. This chain links TRBV11-2 with TRBJ1-5; possibly TRBD1 for D (6 bases). This CDR3 spans 16 amino acids. Deletions cut 0 bases from V and 1 base from J, with 10 bases between. The V gene's germline CDR1 is SGHAT and CDR2 FQNNGV. For the CDR3, the DNA is TGTGCCAGCAGCTTAGAGGATCAGGGGAGCAATCAGCCCCAGCATTTT. Its translation: CASSLEDQGSNQPQHF. Full variable domain (missing parts from reference TRBV11-2 and TRBJ1-5): EAGVAQSPRYKIIEKRQSVAFWCNPISGHATLYWYQQILGQGPKLLIQFQNNGVVDDSQLPKDRFSAERLKGVDSTLKIQPAKLEDSAVYLCASSLEDQGSNQPQHFGDGTRLSIL.